The 12 T cell receptor beta chains listed next were all sequenced from one sample in a study of T cells after yellow fever vaccination. One entry per CDR3 protein, called by TCRdb with MiXCR from the 5' RACE reads. This repertoire shows under 200,000 distinct CDR3 sequences, about 11% found once; its top ten account for 36%. The source was CD8+ T cells sorted from PBMCs, collected 15 days after the yellow fever booster vaccination. These receptors were collected from a man aged 18 to 30 who received the YFV17D yellow fever vaccine.

This sequence joins TRBV4-2 and TRBJ2-3, with D possibly called TRBD1 or TRBD2 (6 bases each). V lost 1 base and J lost 5, with 10 bases in between. Germline V lookup: CDR1 LGHNA, CDR2 YNFKEQ. CDR3 size: 14 residues. CDR3 nucleotide sequence: TGTGCCAGCAGCCAAGGGGGGGCAGAAGATACGCAGTATTTT. Translated, it gives CASSQGGAEDTQYF.

The chain links TRBV7-9 to TRBJ1-1, with TRBD1 matching over 9 bases. The V gene end was trimmed by 5 bases and the J gene end by 1 base; junction bases not matched to a gene: 2. This CDR3 is 14 amino acids long. The V gene's germline CDR1 is SEHNR and CDR2 FQNEAQ (reference sequence). The CDR3 DNA is TGTGCCAGCAGCCCGACAGGGGGGAACACTGAAGCTTTCTTT. Amino acids: CASSPTGGNTEAFF.

The chain couples TRBV9 to TRBJ2-5; a possible D gene is TRBD2 (6 bases). The CDR3 extends over 18 amino acids. Trimming shortened V by 5 bases and J by 5 bases, and 28 bases separated the two germline ends. The germline V gene encodes CDR1 SGDLS and CDR2 YYNGEE. The CDR3 sequence: CASSGGIEGLLPGETQYF. The CDR3 DNA follows: TGTGCCAGCAGTGGGGGGATCGAGGGACTCCTCCCTGGGGAGACCCAGTACTTC.

Only a few counts were recorded for this clonotype. The genes are TRBV7-6 and TRBJ2-5; D ambiguous. The CDR3 covers 15 residues. Germline-derived CDR1 and CDR2 are SGHVS and FNYEAQ. Trimming pared 6 bases from V and 3 bases from J, leaving 17 bases between. The CDR3 loop is CASSLFIVSEETQYF. In nucleotides, the CDR3 is TGTGCCAGCAGTTTATTCATCGTTAGTGAAGAGACCCAGTACTTC.

This chain connects TRBV3-1 to TRBJ2-5; 8 bases fit TRBD1. The CDR3 has 15 amino acids. V shed 0 bases, J shed 1 base, and the junction held 1 base outside the gene matches. The germline V gene encodes CDR1 LGHDT and CDR2 YNNKEL (reference sequence). CDR3 bases: TGTGCCAGCAGCCAAGATGACAGGGGCCAAGAGACCCAGTACTTC. It codes for CASSQDDRGQETQYF.

This clonotype came up a few times. The genes are TRBV6-2 or TRBV6-3 and TRBJ2-5; TRBD2 agrees at 8 bases. CDR3 length: 15 amino acids. Germline V CDR1 and CDR2: MNHEY, SVGEGT. J gave up 3 bases and V 3 bases, and 6 bases lay outside the gene matches. The CDR3 DNA is TGTGCCAGCAGTTATGGGGTAGCGGGGAAAGAGACCCAGTACTTC. Amino acids: CASSYGVAGKETQYF.

The chain is built from TRBV27 and TRBJ2-1; D is unresolved. Between the trimmed V and J ends, which lost 1 base and 3 bases, there was a span of 10 bases. This CDR3 has 15 amino acids. The germline gives CDR1 MNHEY, CDR2 SMNVEV (reference sequence). The CDR3 loop is CASSLLPPGYNEQFF. In nucleotides, the CDR3 is TGTGCCAGCAGTTTATTGCCCCCCGGCTACAATGAGCAGTTCTTC.

This sequence joins TRBV12-3 or TRBV12-4 and TRBJ2-1; D gene uncertain. The CDR3 consists of 13 residues. V lost 6 bases to trimming and J lost 7 bases, with 13 bases between them. CDR3 DNA: TGTGCCAGCAGGCACCGGACGGGTAATGAGCAGTTCTTC. This translates into CASRHRTGNEQFF.

This clonotype has just a few counts. J is TRBJ1-5 and V is TRBV4-2; 8 bases fit TRBD1. In germline, CDR1 is LGHNA, CDR2 YNFKEQ. CDR3 length equals 16 residues. V lost 0 bases to trimming and J lost 3 bases; unmatched junction nucleotides: 4. CDR3 in amino acids: CASSQDWDRFNQPQHF. The DNA of the CDR3 is TGTGCCAGCAGCCAAGATTGGGACAGGTTCAATCAGCCCCAGCATTTT.

At least ten counts were recorded for this clonotype. This sequence joins TRBV4-2 and TRBJ2-2; D gene uncertain. Germline CDR1 is LGHNA and CDR2 is YNFKEQ. The CDR3 contains 15 residues. The V and J ends lost 0 bases and 1 base respectively, with 6 bases between them. For the CDR3, the DNA is TGTGCCAGCAGCCAAGAACTAAGGAACACCGGGGAGCTGTTTTTT. Translation gives CASSQELRNTGELFF.

This chain uses TRBV7-3 with TRBJ2-5; perhaps TRBD2 as D (6 bases). Germline V CDR1 and CDR2: SGHTA, FQGTGA. This CDR3 has 16 amino acids. The germline V and J ends were trimmed by 5 bases and 5 bases, with 21 bases remaining between them. CDR3 nucleotide sequence: TGTGCCAGCAGCCCCACGGCAGGGAGGTGGTCGGAGACCCAGTACTTC. It codes for CASSPTAGRWSETQYF.

This clonotype was detected only a few times. The rearrangement uses TRBV13 and TRBJ2-2; D is undetermined. Germline CDR1 and CDR2: PRHDT and FYEKMQ (reference sequence). CDR3 length: 11 residues. With 1 base removed from V and 8 bases from J, the gap between germline ends came to 2 bases. CDR3 DNA sequence: TGTGCCAGCAGCTTAGTTGGGGAGCTGTTTTTT. This translates into CASSLVGELFF.